What follows are 6 T cell receptor beta chains derived from one specimen sequenced in a study of blood T cells in healthy people across ages. It was with a sample-barcoded 5' primer and a J-beta primer mix that a second PCR of roughly 7 to 12 cycles was run. TCRdb reanalysed the 5' RACE reads using MiXCR and keeps one entry per CDR3 protein. Here the sample spans more than 1.4 million distinct CDR3 sequences, roughly 40% being singletons. The sequenced material came from blood. The receptors here all came from a woman under 30 in good health.

V and J are TRBV11-2 and TRBJ2-5; 11 positions agree with TRBD2. The germline V gene encodes CDR1 SGHAT and CDR2 FQNNGV. V was clipped by 0 bases and J by 11 bases; unmatched bases: 11. The CDR3 is made up of 16 amino acids. CDR3 sequence: CASSLELAGGINEQYF. CDR3 bases: TGTGCCAGCAGCTTAGAGCTAGCGGGAGGTATAAATGAGCAGTACTTC.

In this sample, this clonotype turned up a few times. The chain couples TRBV20-1 to TRBJ2-7; no clear D gene. V lost 3 bases and J 3 bases, leaving 6 bases between the germline ends. CDR1 and CDR2 (germline): DFQATT, SNEGSKA (reference sequence). The CDR3 length is 11 residues. CDR3 in DNA: TGCAGTGCTAGTCGGATCTACGAGCAGTACTTC. This gives the protein CSASRIYEQYF.

As to this clonotype: Possible read error: a much larger clone is one base away. The J gene is TRBJ2-7, the V gene TRBV4-2; no clear D. V dropped 0 bases and J dropped 7 bases, with 13 bases sitting between them. The CDR3 extends over 14 amino acids. CDR1 LGHNA and CDR2 YNFKEQ come from the germline V gene. CDR3 sequence: CASSQDRPPNEQYF. The DNA for the CDR3 is TGTGCCAGCAGCCAAGATCGCCCCCCCAATGAGCAGTACTTC.

V gene TRBV10-3 combines with J gene TRBJ1-2; TRBD1 matches 11 bases. CDR3 length: 17 amino acids. J lost 1 base, V lost 4 bases, and 8 bases had no gene match. CDR1 ENHRY and CDR2 SYGVKD come from the germline V gene. CDR3 amino acids: CAISGTGGSGLNYGYTF. As DNA, the CDR3 is TGTGCCATCAGTGGGACAGGGGGCTCAGGACTTAACTATGGCTACACCTTC.

This chain links TRBV6-5 with TRBJ2-7, with D perhaps given as TRBD1 or TRBD2 (5 bases each). The V and J ends lost 0 bases and 3 bases respectively, with 15 bases between them. Germline-derived CDR1 and CDR2 are MNHEY and SVGAGI. CDR3 length equals 16 residues. CDR3 in DNA: TGTGCCAGCAGTTACTCGGCCGGGGACGCCGTCTACGAGCAGTACTTC. Translation gives CASSYSAGDAVYEQYF.

The J gene is TRBJ2-2, the V gene TRBV27, with 8 bases matching TRBD1. The CDR3 totals 15 residues. The germline CDR1 and CDR2 sequences are MNHEY and SMNVEV (reference sequence). V was clipped by 7 bases and J by 2 bases; unmatched bases: 6. The CDR3 spells CASTSDRGNTGELFF. In DNA form, the CDR3 reads TGTGCCAGCACTAGCGACAGGGGTAACACCGGGGAGCTGTTTTTT.